This T cell receptor beta chain was captured by sequencing in a study of T cell responses to AZD1222 COVID-19 vaccine. Overall study findings and caveats: After two AZD1222 doses, spike-specific TCR breadth and depth rose versus day 0. Variant regions that are unmutated are reportedly the target of nearly half of spike-specific TCRs. Sampling captured repertoires only after the peak T cell response.

Remarks on this clone: Antigen: not known.

Clones were read by immunoSEQ multiplex PCR, and TCRdb kept only the in-frame ones, dropping some. Here the sample spans nearly 200,000 clones, around 93% being singletons. This CDR3 has 13 residues. Between the trimmed V and J ends, which lost 5 bases and 6 bases, there was a span of 14 bases. The germline CDR1 and CDR2 sequences are LNHDA and SQIVND (reference sequence). The TCR originated in an adult who received the AZD1222 COVID-19 vaccine. The chain carries TRBV19 and TRBJ2-7, with TRBD2 as a possible D gene (5 bases). The sequenced sample was peripheral blood, obtained 28 days after the second AZD1222 dose. The CDR3 protein is CASSPPTSPEQYF. The CDR3 region has the DNA TGTGCCAGTAGTCCTCCCACTAGTCCCGAGCAGTACTTC.